The 27 T cell receptor beta chains in this list originate from one sample, sequenced in a study of T-cell memory formation after mild COVID-19. One entry per CDR3 protein, called by TCRdb with MiXCR from the 5' RACE reads. The table has roughly 300,000 distinct CDR3 sequences, about 17% seen once. Sequencing used PBMCs or a T cell subset sorted from them (not recorded which). These receptors all come from a man between 18 and 29 years old who had mild COVID-19 (a few samples of this study predate the infection). Cell type and time point are not known.

This clonotype was found a few times. The chain joins TRBV3-1 to TRBJ1-1; possibly TRBD1 for D (5 bases). The V and J ends lost 3 bases and 10 bases respectively, with 12 bases between them. The CDR3 contains 12 residues. Germline V gene sequence: CDR1 LGHDT, CDR2 YNNKEL (reference sequence). CDR3 region: CASSHSDRLAFF. In nucleotides, the CDR3 is TGTGCCAGCAGCCACTCTGACAGACTAGCTTTCTTT.

A few counts support this clonotype. The chain joins TRBV6-2 or TRBV6-3 to TRBJ2-2, with 8 bases matching TRBD2. The CDR3 spans 17 residues. V shed 7 bases and J 4 bases; nucleotides not matched to a gene: 14. Per the germline V gene, CDR1 is MNHEY and CDR2 is SVGEGT. The CDR3 reads CASISARASGLTGELFF. The CDR3 coding sequence is TGTGCCAGCATCTCCGCGAGGGCTAGCGGGCTCACCGGGGAGCTGTTTTTT.

This rearrangement joins TRBV7-9 to TRBJ2-1; D may be TRBD2 (5 bases). This CDR3 is built from 18 residues. Trimming removed 5 bases from V and 2 bases from J, with 22 bases in between. Germline values: CDR1 SEHNR, CDR2 FQNEAQ (reference sequence). This CDR3 is CASSDTYFDKTTYNEQFF. The CDR3 DNA follows: TGTGCCAGCAGCGACACCTATTTCGACAAGACTACCTACAATGAGCAGTTCTTC.

As DNA, the CDR3 is TGTGCCAGCAGCTTGGACAGTGGAAACACCATATATTTT. Residues: CASSLDSGNTIYF. This chain uses TRBV5-4 with TRBJ1-3; no firm D call. The germline CDR1 and CDR2 sequences are SGHNT and YYREEE (reference sequence). The CDR3 has 13 amino acids. The V gene lost 0 bases and the J gene lost 3 bases, with 4 bases spanning the gap.

The chain combines TRBV5-1 with TRBJ1-2; D gene unclear. V lost 4 bases, J lost 2 bases, and 9 bases lay in between. The CDR3 covers 13 residues. Germline CDR1 and CDR2: SGHRS and YFSETQ. The CDR3 protein is CASSPPCNYGYTF. CDR3 in DNA: TGCGCCAGCAGCCCCCCATGCAACTATGGCTACACCTTC.

This chain joins TRBV20-1 and TRBJ2-5, with D possibly matching TRBD2 (5 bases). Trimming took off 8 bases at V and 1 base at J, with 14 bases between the two ends. Germline CDR1 and CDR2: DFQATT and SNEGSKA (reference sequence). The CDR3 totals 13 residues. The chain's CDR3 is CSYRGGSQETQYF. CDR3 coding DNA: TGCAGTTACCGTGGAGGTTCCCAAGAGACCCAGTACTTC.

This clonotype was counted many times. The rearrangement joins TRBV5-6 to TRBJ2-5; possible D gene TRBD1, 6 bases. V lost 1 base and J 4 bases, leaving 14 bases between the germline ends. CDR1 and CDR2 from the germline V gene are SGHDT and YYEEEE. The CDR3 spans 15 residues. The CDR3 sequence is CASSLWLRGGETQYF. CDR3 DNA sequence: TGTGCCAGCAGCTTGTGGCTCAGGGGCGGAGAGACCCAGTACTTC. Full variable domain (remainder filled in from reference TRBV5-6 and TRBJ2-5): DAGVTQSPTHLIKTRGQQVTLRCSPKSGHDTVSWYQQALGQGPQFIFQYYEEEERQRGNFPDRFSGHQFPNYSSELNVNALLLGDSALYLCASSLWLRGGETQYFGPGTRLLVL.

The chain combines TRBV29-1 with TRBJ1-2; 7 bases are a match to TRBD1. Germline CDR1 is SQVTM and CDR2 is ANQGSEA. After removal of 7 bases from V and 2 bases from J, the junction contained 4 bases not matched to a gene. The CDR3 sequence is 12 residues long. The CDR3 loop is CSAMGQNYGYTF. DNA of the CDR3: TGCAGCGCCATGGGACAGAACTATGGCTACACCTTC.

The genes are TRBV6-1 and TRBJ2-5, with a possible D match to TRBD2 (5 bases). CDR1 and CDR2 (germline): MNHNS, SASEGT. V lost 1 base and J lost 5, with 11 bases in between. There are 14 residues in the CDR3. This CDR3 reads CASSEGAGHETQYF. The CDR3 DNA is TGTGCCAGCAGTGAAGGGGCGGGCCACGAGACCCAGTACTTC.

This clonotype was counted only a few times. The CDR3 coding sequence is TGTGCCAGCAGCTCCTCGGGAGGGGGCGCATGGGAGACCCAGTACTTC. This sequence encodes CASSSSGGGAWETQYF. The chain couples TRBV7-9 to TRBJ2-5; maybe TRBD2 (8 bases). The germline V gene encodes CDR1 SEHNR and CDR2 FQNEAQ (reference sequence). CDR3 size: 16 residues. Trimming removed 4 bases from V and 5 bases from J, with 20 bases in between.

J is TRBJ2-3 and V is TRBV29-1, with a weak D call TRBD2 (5 bases). V lost 2 bases and J lost 0, with 12 bases in between. CDR3 length: 15 residues. Germline V CDR1 and CDR2: SQVTM, ANQGSEA. The CDR3 coding sequence is TGCAGCGTTGAACTTAGCGCAACTAGCACAGATACGCAGTATTTT. Amino acid sequence: CSVELSATSTDTQYF.

This chain links TRBV5-1 with TRBJ2-3; 9 positions agree with TRBD2. Germline CDR1 reads SGHRS; CDR2 reads YFSETQ. J was trimmed by 6 bases and V by 7 bases; bases with no gene match: 12. This CDR3 is 15 amino acids long. CDR3 sequence reads: CASGYRAGGRDTQYF. CDR3 nucleotides: TGCGCCAGCGGGTATAGAGCGGGGGGCAGGGATACGCAGTATTTT.

The CDR3 nucleotides read TGTGCCAGCCATTCGCCTCCGGGGTACCCCCACGAGCAGTACTTC. This codes for CASHSPPGYPHEQYF. The chain recombines TRBV2 with TRBJ2-7; D may be TRBD2 (5 bases). Looked up from germline, CDR1 is SNHLY and CDR2 is FYNNEI. This CDR3 spans 15 amino acids. The V gene lost 8 bases and the J gene lost 5 bases, with 22 bases spanning the gap.

The rearrangement uses TRBV20-1 and TRBJ2-3; TRBD2 agrees at 8 bases. There are 14 residues in the CDR3. With V trimmed by 6 bases and J by 6 bases, 11 bases remained unmatched. Per germline, CDR1 DFQATT and CDR2 SNEGSKA (reference sequence). The CDR3 DNA reads as TGCAGTGCATCAACACGGGGGGGCCTTGATACGCAGTATTTT. Translated, it gives CSASTRGGLDTQYF.

This clonotype was counted a few times. This chain links TRBV12-3 or TRBV12-4 with TRBJ2-4, with D maybe TRBD1 (5 bases). V dropped 1 base and J dropped 9 bases, with 10 bases sitting between them. The CDR3 totals 13 residues. CDR3 sequence: CASSLVSQGIQYF. CDR3 sequence (DNA): TGTGCCAGCAGTTTAGTCAGCCAGGGCATTCAGTACTTC.

This clonotype was observed a few times. This chain joins TRBV28 and TRBJ1-1; TRBD1 aligns across 8 bases. The CDR3 sequence is 15 residues long. Trimming cost V 2 bases and J 1 base; bases outside gene matches: 3. The V gene's germline CDR1 is MDHEN and CDR2 SYDVKM. The CDR3 nucleotides read TGTGCCAGCAGTTTACCCGGACAGGGGAACACTGAAGCTTTCTTT. It encodes CASSLPGQGNTEAFF.

The J gene is TRBJ1-1, the V gene TRBV29-1, with unresolved D. In germline, CDR1 is SQVTM, CDR2 ANQGSEA. Trimming removed 7 bases from V and 7 bases from J, with 10 bases in between. The CDR3 runs to 10 residues. Written as DNA, the CDR3 is TGCAGCGGACTCACAGATGAAGCTTTCTTT. Its translation: CSGLTDEAFF.

This sequence joins TRBV2 and TRBJ2-1; D may be TRBD1 or TRBD2 (5 bases each). This CDR3 contains 12 residues. Trimming stripped 4 bases from V and 9 bases from J, with 10 bases between. Germline V gene data show CDR1 as SNHLY and CDR2 as FYNNEI. CDR3 residues: CASSGGNVEQFF. Written as DNA, the CDR3 is TGTGCCAGCAGTGGGGGGAACGTTGAGCAGTTCTTC.

This clonotype has more than one count but fewer than ten. The genes are TRBV19 and TRBJ2-1; perhaps TRBD2 as D (6 bases). This CDR3 is 15 amino acids long. Trimming left V 2 bases short and J 1 base short, with 9 bases between. Germline V CDR1 and CDR2: LNHDA, SQIVND (reference sequence). CDR3 sequence reads: CASSIRGLSYNEQFF. The CDR3 DNA reads TGTGCCAGTAGTATACGGGGGTTATCCTACAATGAGCAGTTCTTC.

DNA for the CDR3: TGTGCCAGCAGCAAAGGGGGCGCTTTCAGCAATCAGCCCCAGCATTTT. The encoded protein is CASSKGGAFSNQPQHF. The V gene is TRBV27, the J gene TRBJ1-5; 7 bases align to TRBD1. V lost 6 bases, J lost 1 base, and 9 bases stayed unmatched. Germline V gene sequence: CDR1 MNHEY, CDR2 SMNVEV (reference sequence). The CDR3 covers 16 residues.

The chain has TRBV2 and TRBJ1-5; D unclear. V gave up 3 bases and J gave up 7 bases, with 10 bases separating them. The CDR3 has 13 amino acids. CDR1 and CDR2 (germline): SNHLY, FYNNEI. CDR3 sequence reads: CASSDGSGQPQHF. The CDR3 DNA is TGTGCCAGCAGTGATGGGTCAGGACAGCCCCAGCATTTT.

This clonotype has only a few counts. J is TRBJ2-3 and V is TRBV9, with 9 bases fitting TRBD1. The CDR3 consists of 16 residues. CDR1 SGDLS and CDR2 YYNGEE come from the germline V gene. V shed 0 bases and J 6 bases; nucleotides not matched to a gene: 8. The CDR3 region has the DNA TGTGCCAGCAGCGTAGCCGGGACAGGGCTGTCGGATACGCAGTATTTT. Its translation: CASSVAGTGLSDTQYF.

This clonotype was counted only a few times. The V gene is TRBV3-1, the J gene TRBJ2-5; 7 bases align to TRBD2. V was clipped by 0 bases and J by 3 bases; unmatched bases: 4. The CDR3 runs to 15 residues. The V gene's germline CDR1 is LGHDT and CDR2 YNNKEL (reference sequence). The CDR3 protein is CASSQEGGREETQYF. The DNA for the CDR3 is TGTGCCAGCAGCCAAGAAGGCGGGAGAGAAGAGACCCAGTACTTC.

The J gene is TRBJ2-7, the V gene TRBV6-2 or TRBV6-3; 7 positions agree with TRBD1. The CDR3 runs 16 residues. J lost 3 bases, V lost 0 bases, and 8 bases had no gene match. CDR1 is MNHEY and CDR2 is SVGEGT in the germline V gene. CDR3 nucleotide sequence: TGTGCCAGCAGTTACTCGAAGAGGGGGCGCGTCTACGAGCAGTACTTC. Translating it yields CASSYSKRGRVYEQYF.

This clonotype was found a few times. The chain links TRBV2 to TRBJ2-3, with D tentatively TRBD2 (6 bases). Germline V gene lookup returns CDR1 SNHLY and CDR2 FYNNEI. V was pared by 8 bases and J by 3 bases, with 15 bases between. CDR3 length: 14 residues. In DNA, the CDR3 is TGTGCCAGCTCCAGTGGGGGAGGTACAGATACGCAGTATTTT. It encodes CASSSGGGTDTQYF. Full variable domain (remainder filled in from reference TRBV2 and TRBJ2-3): EPEVTQTPSHQVTQMGQEVILRCVPISNHLYFYWYRQILGQKVEFLVSFYNNEISEKSEIFDDQFSVERPDGSNFTLKIRSTKLEDSAMYFCASSSGGGTDTQYFGPGTRLTVL.

The chain is built from TRBV7-2 and TRBJ2-6, with TRBD1 identical over 9 bases. V lost 5 bases and J lost 1; bases outside the gene matches: 9. The CDR3 spans 18 residues. The germline V gene encodes CDR1 SGHTA and CDR2 FQGNSA. The CDR3 sequence: CASSLQQGAWSGANVLTF. The CDR3 region has the DNA TGTGCCAGCAGCCTACAACAGGGGGCCTGGTCTGGGGCCAACGTCCTGACTTTC.

The CDR3 nucleotides are TGCAGCGTCCATTACACCGGGGAGCTGTTTTTT. As protein: CSVHYTGELFF. This chain uses TRBV29-1 with TRBJ2-2; D is ambiguous. Germline CDR1 SQVTM, CDR2 ANQGSEA. The CDR3 runs to 11 residues. The V gene lost 6 bases and the J gene lost 3 bases, with 5 bases spanning the gap.